This TCR beta chain was recorded in a study of CD8 T cells in cerebrospinal fluid in Alzheimer's disease. TCRdb re-called the 10x single-cell sequencing reads; every CDR3 protein appears as one record, without DNA. The sample features 900 to 1,300 distinct CDR3 sequences, with 15% to 17% in its top ten. The V gene's germline CDR1 is SGHVS and CDR2 FQNEAQ. The CDR3 runs to 14 residues. This clonotype is identified as medium-sized (0.01 to 0.1%) from frequency. This chain links TRBV7-8 with TRBJ1-1. The TCR comes from a human donor in good health. The sample was cerebrospinal fluid. This CDR3 is CASSLRDRNTEAFF.